Below, one T cell receptor beta chain is given with its context. A read error may produce the germline difference seen at one junction end. This entry is derived from a study of tumor and adjacent non-tumor tissue in lung cancer. RNA was extracted from bulk tissue without any cell sorting. Three rounds of nested PCR, following a modified ARM-PCR protocol, produced the TCRbeta library. TCRdb processed the multiplex PCR reads anew with MiXCR; each CDR3 protein has one entry. The table includes roughly 220,000 distinct CDR3 sequences, around 70% detected once. Germline assignment: CDR1 MNHNS and CDR2 SASEGT. The CDR3 loop spans 11 amino acids.

The sequence derives from a man in his sixties with non-small cell lung cancer. The chain has TRBV6-1 and TRBJ2-5, with no clear D. Material for sequencing was lung tumor tissue. The CDR3 here is CAGISPETRYF. As DNA, the CDR3 is TGTGCCGGCATAAGTCCCGAGACCCGGTACTTC.